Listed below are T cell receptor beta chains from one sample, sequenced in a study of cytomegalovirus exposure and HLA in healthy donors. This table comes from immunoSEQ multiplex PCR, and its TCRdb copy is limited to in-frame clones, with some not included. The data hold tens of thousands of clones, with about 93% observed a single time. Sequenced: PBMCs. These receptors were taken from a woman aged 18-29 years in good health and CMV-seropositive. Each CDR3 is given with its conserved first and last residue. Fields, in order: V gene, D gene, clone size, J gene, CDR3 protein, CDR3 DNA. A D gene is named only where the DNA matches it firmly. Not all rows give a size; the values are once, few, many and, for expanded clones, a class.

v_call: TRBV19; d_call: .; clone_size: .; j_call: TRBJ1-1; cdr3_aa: CASSMEGNTEAFF; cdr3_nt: TGTGCCAGTAGTATGGAGGGTAACACTGAAGCTTTCTTT
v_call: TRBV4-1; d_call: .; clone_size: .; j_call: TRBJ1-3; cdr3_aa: CASSHRSQGSGNTIYF; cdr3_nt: TGCGCCAGCAGCCATCGAAGCCAGGGGTCGGGAAACACCATATATTTT
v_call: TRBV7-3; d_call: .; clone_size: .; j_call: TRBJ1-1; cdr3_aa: CASSLMPQDTEAFF; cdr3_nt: TGTGCCAGCAGCTTAATGCCTCAGGACACTGAAGCTTTCTTT
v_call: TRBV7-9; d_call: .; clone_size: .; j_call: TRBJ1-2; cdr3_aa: CASSSDQGGYTF; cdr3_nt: TGTGCCAGCAGCTCTGACCAGGGGGGCTACACCTTC
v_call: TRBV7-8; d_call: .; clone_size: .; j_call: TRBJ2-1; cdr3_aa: CASSSRDNKGNEQFF; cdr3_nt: TGTGCCAGCAGCTCCCGGGACAACAAGGGCAATGAGCAGTTCTTC
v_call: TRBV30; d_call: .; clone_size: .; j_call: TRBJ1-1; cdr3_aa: CAWIYGQLTEAFF; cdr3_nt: TGTGCCTGGATTTACGGACAGCTAACTGAAGCTTTCTTT
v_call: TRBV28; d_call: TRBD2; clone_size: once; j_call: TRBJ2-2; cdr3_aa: CASELGLAVPGELFF; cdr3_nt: TGTGCCAGTGAGTTGGGACTAGCGGTCCCCGGGGAGCTGTTTTTT
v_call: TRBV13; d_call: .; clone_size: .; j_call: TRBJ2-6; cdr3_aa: CASSLGTAVLTF; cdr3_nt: TGTGCCAGCAGCTTAGGGACAGCCGTCCTGACTTTC
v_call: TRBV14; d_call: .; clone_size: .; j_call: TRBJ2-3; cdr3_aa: CASSVLAISTDTQYF; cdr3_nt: TGTGCCAGCAGCGTTTTAGCGATTAGCACAGATACGCAGTATTTT
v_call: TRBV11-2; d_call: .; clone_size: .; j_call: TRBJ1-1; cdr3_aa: CASSLATGAFF; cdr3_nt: TGTGCCAGCAGCTTAGCAACGGGAGCTTTCTTT
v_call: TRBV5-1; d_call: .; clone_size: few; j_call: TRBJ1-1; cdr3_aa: CASAEANTEAFF; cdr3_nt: TGCGCCAGCGCCGAGGCTAACACTGAAGCTTTCTTT
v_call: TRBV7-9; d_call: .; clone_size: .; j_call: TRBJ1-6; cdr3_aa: CASSSVLFQGNNSPLHF; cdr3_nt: TGTGCCAGCAGCTCCGTACTATTTCAGGGAAATAATTCACCCCTCCACTTT
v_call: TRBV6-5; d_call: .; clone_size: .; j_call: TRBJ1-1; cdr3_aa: CASSYDGEGTETEAFF; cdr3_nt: TGTGCCAGCAGTTACGATGGTGAGGGAACTGAAACTGAAGCTTTCTTT
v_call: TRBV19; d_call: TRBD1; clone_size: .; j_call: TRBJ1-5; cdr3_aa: CASSGVGTGGSQPQHF; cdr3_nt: TGTGCCAGTTCTGGCGTCGGGACAGGGGGCTCACAGCCCCAGCATTTT
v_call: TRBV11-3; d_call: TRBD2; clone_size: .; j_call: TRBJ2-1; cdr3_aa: CASGPGGRADNEQFF; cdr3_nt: TGTGCCAGCGGTCCGGGTGGGAGGGCCGACAATGAGCAGTTCTTC
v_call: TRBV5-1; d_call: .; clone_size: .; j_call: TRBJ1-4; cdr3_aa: CASSLGGYRNEKLFF; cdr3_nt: TGCGCCAGCAGCTTGGGGGGTTACAGGAATGAAAAACTGTTTTTT
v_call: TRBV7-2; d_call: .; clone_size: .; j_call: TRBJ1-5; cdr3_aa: CASSVRGNQPQHF; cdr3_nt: TGTGCCAGCAGCGTAAGAGGCAATCAGCCCCAGCATTTT
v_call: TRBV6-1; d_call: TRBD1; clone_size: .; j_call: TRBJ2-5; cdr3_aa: CASSARSGTEETQYF; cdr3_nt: TGTGCCAGCAGTGCCCGGTCCGGGACAGAAGAGACCCAGTACTTC
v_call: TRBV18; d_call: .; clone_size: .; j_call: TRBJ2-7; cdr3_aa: CASSPGPGGGLEQYF; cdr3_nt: TGTGCCAGCTCACCAGGCCCTGGGGGGGGCCTCGAGCAGTACTTC
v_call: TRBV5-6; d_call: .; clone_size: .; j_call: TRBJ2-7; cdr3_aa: CASSFGAGLEQYF; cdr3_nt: TGTGCCAGCAGCTTTGGAGCGGGTCTCGAGCAGTACTTC
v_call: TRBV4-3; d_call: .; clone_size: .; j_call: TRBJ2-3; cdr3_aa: CASSLWDFRTDTQYF; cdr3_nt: TGCGCCAGCAGCCTTTGGGACTTTCGCACAGATACGCAGTATTTT
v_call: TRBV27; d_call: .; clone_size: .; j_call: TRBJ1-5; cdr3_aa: CASSITQGQYQPQHF; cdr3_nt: TGTGCCAGCAGCATTACACAAGGACAGTACCAGCCCCAGCATTTT
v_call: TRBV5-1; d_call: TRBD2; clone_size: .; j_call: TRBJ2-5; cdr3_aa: CASRVGTSGRQGQETQYF; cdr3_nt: TGCGCCAGCAGAGTGGGGACTAGCGGGAGGCAGGGGCAAGAGACCCAGTACTTC
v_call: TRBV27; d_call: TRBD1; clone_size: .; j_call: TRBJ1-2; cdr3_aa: CASSPPGQTFYGYTF; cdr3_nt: TGTGCCAGCAGTCCTCCGGGACAGACCTTCTATGGCTACACCTTC
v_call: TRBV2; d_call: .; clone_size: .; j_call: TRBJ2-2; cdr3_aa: CASKGTDGGIGGELFF; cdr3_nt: TGTGCCAGCAAAGGGACTGACGGGGGTATCGGCGGGGAGCTGTTTTTT
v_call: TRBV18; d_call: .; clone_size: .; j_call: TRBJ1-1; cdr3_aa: CASSRDNRVGDTEAFF; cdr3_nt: TGTGCCAGCTCAAGGGACAACAGGGTAGGCGACACTGAAGCTTTCTTT
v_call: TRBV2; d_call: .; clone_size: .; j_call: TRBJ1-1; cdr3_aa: CASSIGQLNTEAFF; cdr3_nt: TGTGCCAGCAGTATAGGACAGTTGAACACTGAAGCTTTCTTT
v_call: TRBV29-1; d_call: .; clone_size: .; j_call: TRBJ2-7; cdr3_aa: CSVALAQTYEQYF; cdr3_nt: TGCAGCGTGGCCCTAGCGCAGACCTACGAGCAGTACTTC
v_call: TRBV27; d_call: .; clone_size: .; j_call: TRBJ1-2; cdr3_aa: CASAIGTKSFYGYTF; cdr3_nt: TGTGCCAGCGCCATCGGGACAAAGTCCTTCTATGGCTACACCTTC
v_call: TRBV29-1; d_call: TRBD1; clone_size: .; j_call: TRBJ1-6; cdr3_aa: CSVAQGANSPLHF; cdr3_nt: TGCAGCGTGGCCCAGGGGGCAAATTCACCCCTCCACTTT
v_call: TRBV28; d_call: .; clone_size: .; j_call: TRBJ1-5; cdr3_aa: CASSILSRYQPQHF; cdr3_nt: TGTGCCAGCAGCATCCTCTCGAGATATCAGCCCCAGCATTTT
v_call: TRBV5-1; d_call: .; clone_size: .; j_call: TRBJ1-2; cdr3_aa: CASSFEQGYGYTF; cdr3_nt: TGCGCCAGCAGCTTCGAACAGGGATATGGCTACACCTTC
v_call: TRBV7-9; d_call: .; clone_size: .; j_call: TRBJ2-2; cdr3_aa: CASFDSAGITGELFF; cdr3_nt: TGTGCCAGCTTTGACAGCGCGGGGATCACCGGGGAGCTGTTTTTT
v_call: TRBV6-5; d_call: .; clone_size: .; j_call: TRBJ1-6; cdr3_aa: CASRNGGGKPLHF; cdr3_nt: TGTGCCAGCAGAAATGGAGGAGGGAAGCCCCTCCACTTT
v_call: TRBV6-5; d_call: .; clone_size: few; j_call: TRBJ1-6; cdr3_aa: CASSSVNSPLHF; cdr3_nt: TGTGCCAGCAGTTCCGTCAATTCACCCCTCCACTTT
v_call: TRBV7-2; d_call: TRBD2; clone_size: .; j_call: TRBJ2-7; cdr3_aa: CASSLRFGEGYEQYF; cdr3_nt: TGTGCCAGCAGCTTACGGTTTGGGGAGGGTTACGAGCAGTACTTC
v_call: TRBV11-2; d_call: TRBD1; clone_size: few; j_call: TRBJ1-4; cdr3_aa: CASSFTGPTGAEKLFF; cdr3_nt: TGTGCCAGCAGCTTTACGGGTCCGACAGGGGCTGAAAAACTGTTTTTT
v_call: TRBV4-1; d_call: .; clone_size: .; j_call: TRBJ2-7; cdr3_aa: CASSQQGSVGEQYF; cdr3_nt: TGCGCCAGCAGCCAGCAGGGTAGTGTGGGCGAGCAGTACTTC
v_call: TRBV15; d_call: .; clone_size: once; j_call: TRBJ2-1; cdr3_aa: CATSRSALSDEQFF; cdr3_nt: TGTGCCACCAGCAGATCAGCTCTTAGCGATGAGCAGTTCTTC
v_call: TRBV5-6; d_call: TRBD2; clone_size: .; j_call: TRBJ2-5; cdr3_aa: CASSRGLAGVYGLGETQYF; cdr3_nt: TGTGCCAGCAGCCGGGGACTAGCGGGAGTATATGGTTTGGGGGAGACCCAGTACTTC
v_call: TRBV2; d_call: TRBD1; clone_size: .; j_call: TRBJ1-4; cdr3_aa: CASSADRQGLGTNEKLFF; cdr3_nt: TGTGCCAGCAGTGCGGATCGACAGGGGTTGGGAACTAATGAAAAACTGTTTTTT
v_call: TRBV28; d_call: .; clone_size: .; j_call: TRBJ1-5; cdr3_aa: CASRGGFKQPQHF; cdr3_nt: TGTGCCTCCCGGGGAGGGTTCAAGCAGCCCCAGCATTTT
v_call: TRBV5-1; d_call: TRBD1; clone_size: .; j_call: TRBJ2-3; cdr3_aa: CASSLWDRSIGDTQYF; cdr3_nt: TGCGCCAGCAGCCTCTGGGACAGGTCGATTGGAGATACGCAGTATTTT
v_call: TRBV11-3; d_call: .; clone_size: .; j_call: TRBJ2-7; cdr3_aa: CASSSIDSLEQYF; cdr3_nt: TGTGCCAGCAGCTCGATAGACAGTCTCGAGCAGTACTTC
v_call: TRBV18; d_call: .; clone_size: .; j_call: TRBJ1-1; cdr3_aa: CASSPRWSPGEYNTEAFF; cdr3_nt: TGTGCCAGCTCACCACGGTGGTCCCCAGGCGAATATAACACTGAAGCTTTCTTT
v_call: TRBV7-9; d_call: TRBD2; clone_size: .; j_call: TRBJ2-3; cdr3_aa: CASSLFGGRQTDTQYF; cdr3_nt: TGTGCCAGCAGCTTATTTGGCGGGAGGCAGACAGATACGCAGTATTTT
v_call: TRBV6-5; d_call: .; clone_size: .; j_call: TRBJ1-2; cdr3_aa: CASSYRGGYTF; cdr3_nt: TGTGCCAGCAGTTACAGGGGCGGCTACACCTTC
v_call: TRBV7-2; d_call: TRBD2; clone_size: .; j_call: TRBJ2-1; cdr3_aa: CASSLGLAGYNEQFF; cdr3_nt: TGTGCCAGCAGCTTAGGACTAGCGGGTTACAATGAGCAGTTCTTC
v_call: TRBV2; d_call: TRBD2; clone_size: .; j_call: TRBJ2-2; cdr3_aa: CASIQTGTSGRATGELFF; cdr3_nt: TGTGCCAGCATCCAAACCGGGACTAGCGGGAGGGCCACCGGGGAGCTGTTTTTT
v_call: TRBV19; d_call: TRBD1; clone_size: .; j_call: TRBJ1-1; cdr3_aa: CASSRDRGNTEAFF; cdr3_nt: TGTGCCAGTAGTAGGGACAGGGGGAACACTGAAGCTTTCTTT
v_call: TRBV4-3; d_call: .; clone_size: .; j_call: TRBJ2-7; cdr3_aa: CASSQDSTSYEQYF; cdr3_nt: TGCGCCAGCAGCCAGGACAGTACCTCCTACGAGCAGTACTTC
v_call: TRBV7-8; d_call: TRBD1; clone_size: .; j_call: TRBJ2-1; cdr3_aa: CASSLKGTGGYNEQFF; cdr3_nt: TGTGCCAGCAGCTTAAAAGGGACAGGGGGATACAATGAGCAGTTCTTC
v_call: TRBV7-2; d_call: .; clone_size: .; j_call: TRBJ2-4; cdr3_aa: CASSLATGQMSGQNIQYF; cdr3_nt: TGTGCCAGCAGCTTAGCAACGGGACAAATGTCCGGTCAAAACATTCAGTACTTC
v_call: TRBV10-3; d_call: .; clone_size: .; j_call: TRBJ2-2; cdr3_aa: CAISDMGRGEFGTGELFF; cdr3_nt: TGTGCCATCAGTGATATGGGGAGGGGGGAATTCGGCACCGGGGAGCTGTTTTTT
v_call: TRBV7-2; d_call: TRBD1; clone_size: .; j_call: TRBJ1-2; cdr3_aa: CASSARTGGLGYTF; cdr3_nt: TGTGCCAGCAGCGCACGGACAGGGGGCCTCGGCTACACCTTC